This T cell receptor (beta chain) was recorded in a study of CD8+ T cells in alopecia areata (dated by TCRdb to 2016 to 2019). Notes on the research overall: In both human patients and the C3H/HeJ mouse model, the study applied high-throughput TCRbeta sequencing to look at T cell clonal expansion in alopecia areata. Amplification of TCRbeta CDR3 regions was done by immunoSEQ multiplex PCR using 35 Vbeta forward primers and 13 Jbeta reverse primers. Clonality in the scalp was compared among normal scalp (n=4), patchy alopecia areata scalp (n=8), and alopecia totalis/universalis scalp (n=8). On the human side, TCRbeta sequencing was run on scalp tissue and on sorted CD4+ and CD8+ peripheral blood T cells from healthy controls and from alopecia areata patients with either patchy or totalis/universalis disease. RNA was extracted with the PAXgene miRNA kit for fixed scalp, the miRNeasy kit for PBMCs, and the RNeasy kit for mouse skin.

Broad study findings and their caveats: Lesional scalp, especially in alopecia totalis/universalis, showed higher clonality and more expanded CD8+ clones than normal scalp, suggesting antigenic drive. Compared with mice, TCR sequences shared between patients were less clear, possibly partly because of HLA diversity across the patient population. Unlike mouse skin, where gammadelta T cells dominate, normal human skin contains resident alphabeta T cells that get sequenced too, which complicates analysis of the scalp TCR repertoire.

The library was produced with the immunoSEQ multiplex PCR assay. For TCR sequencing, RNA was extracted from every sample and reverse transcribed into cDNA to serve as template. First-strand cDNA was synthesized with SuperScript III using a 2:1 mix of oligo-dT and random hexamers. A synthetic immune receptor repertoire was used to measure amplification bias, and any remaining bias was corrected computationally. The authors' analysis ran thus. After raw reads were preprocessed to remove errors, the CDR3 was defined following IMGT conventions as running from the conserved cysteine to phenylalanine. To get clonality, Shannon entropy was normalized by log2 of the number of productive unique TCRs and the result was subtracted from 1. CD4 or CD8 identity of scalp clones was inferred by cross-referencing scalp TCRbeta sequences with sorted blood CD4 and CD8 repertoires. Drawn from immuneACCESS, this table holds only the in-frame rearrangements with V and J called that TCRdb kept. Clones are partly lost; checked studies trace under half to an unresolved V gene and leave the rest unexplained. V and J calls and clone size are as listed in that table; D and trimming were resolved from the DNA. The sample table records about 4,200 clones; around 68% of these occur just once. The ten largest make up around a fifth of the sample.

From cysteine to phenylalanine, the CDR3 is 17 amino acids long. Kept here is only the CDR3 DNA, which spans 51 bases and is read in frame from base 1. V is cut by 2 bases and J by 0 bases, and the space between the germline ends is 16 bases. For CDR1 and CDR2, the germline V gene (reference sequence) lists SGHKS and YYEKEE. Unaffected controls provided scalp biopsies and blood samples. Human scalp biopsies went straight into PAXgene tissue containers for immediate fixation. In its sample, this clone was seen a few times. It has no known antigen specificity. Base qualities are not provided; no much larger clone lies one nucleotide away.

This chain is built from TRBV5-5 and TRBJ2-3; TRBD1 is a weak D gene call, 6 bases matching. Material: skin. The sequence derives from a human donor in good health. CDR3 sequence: CASSFGIRGRSTDTQYF. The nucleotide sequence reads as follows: TGTGCCAGCAGCTTCGGTATCAGGGGCCGGAGCACAGATACGCAGTATTTT.